The source of this T cell receptor beta chain is a study of shared clonotypes between healthy human individuals. CD45RO-negative, CCR7-selected cells formed the naive CD8 fraction, which excluded terminally differentiated effector memory CD45RA+ cells. Participating donors were healthy, HIV-negative adults free of recent acute infections or vaccinations. Adults of Caucasian background living in Nashville, Tennessee made up all donors. Study conclusions and caveats: Generally, naive subsets (rather than memory subsets) showed larger estimated richness.

There are 14 residues in the CDR3. V lost 5 bases and J lost 5; bases outside the gene matches: 8. Germline V lookup: CDR1 SGHRS, CDR2 YFSETQ. As handled by the study authors: ImmunoSEQ supplied junction-only sequences lacking quality scores, so filtering was different. Method: immunoSEQ multiplex PCR; TCRdb's copy keeps in-frame clones and lacks some. The V and J calls and clone size are taken from that table; D and trimming were inferred from the DNA. Found here are about 580,000 clones, roughly 98% of them singletons; the top ten hold 0.3%. A note on this clone: The antigen is not known.

The origin of this receptor is a man aged 30 to 39 in good health. The chain uses TRBV5-1 and TRBJ2-7; 9 nucleotides agree with TRBD1. Sample: naive CD8+ T cells sorted from blood. As DNA, the CDR3 is TGCGCCAGCAGTTACGGGACAGGGTACGACGAGCAGTACTTC. It translates to CASSYGTGYDEQYF.